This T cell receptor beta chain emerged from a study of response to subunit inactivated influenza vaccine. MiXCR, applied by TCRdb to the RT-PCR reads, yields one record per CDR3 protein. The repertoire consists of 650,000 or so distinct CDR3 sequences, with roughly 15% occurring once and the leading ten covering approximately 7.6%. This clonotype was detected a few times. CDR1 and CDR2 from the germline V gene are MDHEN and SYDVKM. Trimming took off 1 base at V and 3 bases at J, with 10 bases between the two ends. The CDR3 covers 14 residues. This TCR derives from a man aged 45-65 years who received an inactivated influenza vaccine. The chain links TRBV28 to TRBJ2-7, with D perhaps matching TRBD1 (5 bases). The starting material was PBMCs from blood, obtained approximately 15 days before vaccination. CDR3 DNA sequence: TGTGCCAGCAGTTTATATACCGACAGCTACGAGCAGTACTTC. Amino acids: CASSLYTDSYEQYF. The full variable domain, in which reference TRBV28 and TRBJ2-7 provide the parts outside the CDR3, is DVKVTQSSRYLVKRTGEKVFLECVQDMDHENMFWYRQDPGLGLRLIYFSYDVKMKEKGDIPEGYSVSREKKERFSLILESASTNQTSMYLCASSLYTDSYEQYFGPGTRLTVT.